The rows below give T cell receptor beta chains drawn from one sample of a study of T cell repertoires in cytomegalovirus infection. Their recognized antigens are unknown. Using its own MiXCR run on the reads, TCRdb lists one record per CDR3 protein. This sample carries more than 300,000 distinct CDR3 sequences, just under 35% of them seen once, and the ten largest clones take around an eighth. This sample comprised cultured PBMCs, obtained from culture after CMV antigen stimulation. Source of these receptors: a human donor in good health (CMV status not recorded). Some clones in this sample may be carry-over from other donors' samples. Each CDR3 is given with its conserved first and last residue. D genes are given only for firm matches. A clone size is listed for some rows: how often the clone was seen (once, few, many), or a class if it is expanded.

len	abundance	v_gene	d_gene	j_gene	CDR3aa	CDR3nt
15	-	TRBV10-2	TRBD2	TRBJ2-1	CASSVLAGVDNEQFF	TGCGCCAGCAGTGTTCTAGCGGGAGTCGACAATGAGCAGTTCTTC
16	few	TRBV4-3	-	TRBJ2-2	CASSQASGGLTGELFF	TGCGCCAGCAGCCAAGCCTCGGGGGGCCTCACCGGGGAGCTGTTTTTT
21	few	TRBV7-3	TRBD1	TRBJ2-6	CASSLTGTGLGMASGANVLTF	TGTGCCAGCAGCTTAACGGGGACAGGGTTGGGTATGGCCTCTGGGGCCAACGTCCTGACTTTC
13	-	TRBV7-9	-	TRBJ1-5	CASSLNSGQPQHF	TGTGCCAGCAGCTTAAATAGCGGTCAGCCCCAGCATTTT
14	-	TRBV19	TRBD1	TRBJ2-1	CASTKDRAGNEQFF	TGTGCCAGTACAAAAGACAGGGCCGGCAATGAGCAGTTCTTC
13	few	TRBV10-3	-	TRBJ2-7	CAITPAGVHEQYF	TGTGCCATCACCCCGGCAGGGGTTCACGAGCAGTACTTC
16	-	TRBV7-9	TRBD1	TRBJ1-3	CASSPRSGTGGSTIYF	TGTGCCAGCAGCCCCCGTTCCGGGACAGGGGGCAGCACCATATATTTT
13	few	TRBV5-1	-	TRBJ1-2	CASSQDENYGYTF	TGCGCCAGCAGCCAGGATGAGAACTATGGCTACACCTTC
14	-	TRBV6-2/TRBV6-3	-	TRBJ2-2	CATFTGTDTGELFF	TGTGCCACCTTTACGGGGACGGACACCGGGGAGCTGTTTTTT
15	-	TRBV19	TRBD1	TRBJ1-2	CASTHGGGNAYGYTF	TGTGCCAGTACCCATGGAGGGGGCAACGCCTATGGCTACACCTTC
17	-	TRBV10-3	TRBD1	TRBJ1-3	CAISESQRDRAANTIYF	TGTGCCATCAGTGAGTCTCAACGGGACAGGGCGGCGAACACCATATATTTT
14	-	TRBV11-2	-	TRBJ1-2	CASSLAGHLYGYTF	TGTGCCAGCAGCTTAGCGGGACACCTCTATGGCTACACCTTC
16	few	TRBV20-1	TRBD1	TRBJ2-5	CSALDRVGSRGETQYF	TGCAGTGCCCTCGACAGGGTAGGCAGCCGCGGCGAGACCCAGTACTTC
16	-	TRBV4-3	TRBD2	TRBJ2-5	CASSQALAGGQETQYF	TGCGCCAGCAGCCAAGCTTTAGCGGGAGGGCAAGAGACCCAGTACTTC
13	many	TRBV7-2	-	TRBJ2-3	CASSFVTKDTQYF	TGTGCCAGCAGCTTTGTAACAAAGGATACGCAGTATTTT
14	-	TRBV20-1	-	TRBJ1-2	CSAPLRQVPTGYTF	TGCAGTGCCCCGCTCAGGCAGGTGCCGACTGGCTACACCTTC
16	-	TRBV6-5	TRBD1	TRBJ1-1	CASSYKVGRGNTEAFF	TGTGCCAGCAGTTATAAGGTCGGCAGGGGGAATACTGAAGCTTTCTTT
19	-	TRBV5-6	TRBD2	TRBJ2-1	CASSALRRLAGVAGNEQFF	TGTGCCAGCAGCGCTCTCCGTAGACTAGCGGGAGTTGCTGGAAATGAGCAGTTCTTC
14	-	TRBV6-6	-	TRBJ1-5	CASSSGQFHQPQHF	TGTGCCAGCAGTTCCGGACAGTTCCATCAGCCCCAGCATTTT
11	few	TRBV19	-	TRBJ1-3	CAGSFGNTIYF	TGTGCCGGATCTTTCGGAAACACCATATATTTT
16	-	TRBV11-2	-	TRBJ2-5	CASSLEGRRAQETQYF	TGTGCCAGCAGCTTAGAAGGGCGGCGGGCCCAAGAGACCCAGTACTTC
13	many	TRBV2	-	TRBJ1-1	CASSEGVSTEAFF	TGTGCCAGCAGTGAAGGGGTTAGCACTGAAGCTTTCTTT
14	few	TRBV2	-	TRBJ1-1	CASSRVPPATEAFF	TGTGCCAGCAGTAGGGTCCCCCCGGCCACTGAAGCTTTCTTT
18	many	TRBV11-2	-	TRBJ1-1	CASSLVGVNTGKNTEAFF	TGTGCCAGCAGCTTAGTAGGGGTCAATACAGGGAAGAACACTGAAGCTTTCTTT
15	few	TRBV7-2	TRBD2	TRBJ2-1	CASSPSAGAGDEQFF	TGTGCCAGCAGCCCCTCAGCGGGAGCTGGCGATGAGCAGTTCTTC
13	-	TRBV7-2	-	TRBJ1-6	CASSYTPNSPLHF	TGTGCCAGCAGCTACACCCCTAATTCACCCCTCCACTTT
17	-	TRBV10-3	TRBD2	TRBJ2-1	CAISDTPAGGIGSEQFF	TGTGCCATCAGTGATACTCCAGCGGGAGGAATCGGGAGTGAGCAGTTCTTC
15	-	TRBV30	-	TRBJ2-2	CAWSEAGTNTGELFF	TGTGCCTGGAGTGAGGCCGGAACAAACACCGGGGAGCTGTTTTTT
15	-	TRBV12-3/TRBV12-4	TRBD1	TRBJ1-1	CASSLGTGVITEAFF	TGTGCCAGCAGTCTCGGGACAGGGGTTATTACTGAAGCTTTCTTT
16	-	TRBV6-2/TRBV6-3	TRBD2	TRBJ2-7	CASSYSPSGSSYEQYF	TGTGCCAGCAGTTACTCCCCTAGCGGGAGCTCCTACGAGCAGTACTTC
18	few	TRBV6-1	TRBD1	TRBJ1-5	CASSPTRTGGRRNQPQHF	TGTGCCAGCAGCCCCACCCGGACAGGGGGTCGTCGCAATCAGCCCCAGCATTTT
13	-	TRBV30	-	TRBJ2-3	CAWSDPRADTQYF	TGTGCCTGGAGTGACCCGCGAGCGGATACGCAGTATTTT
12	-	TRBV15	-	TRBJ2-5	CATSNPRETQYF	TGTGCCACCAGCAATCCTCGAGAGACCCAGTACTTC
13	-	TRBV30	TRBD1	TRBJ1-1	CAWSVEGDSWAFF	TGTGCCTGGAGTGTGGAGGGGGACAGTTGGGCTTTCTTT